The T cell receptor beta chain under discussion was sequenced for a study of blood T cell repertoires in COVID-19. About the study: Whether acute or convalescent, the COVID-19 samples came from the United States, Italy and Spain. In each case, the material was cDNA or gDNA derived from T cells, B-cell-depleted T cells, or PBMCs.

Deletions cut 2 bases from V and 0 bases from J, with 15 bases between. Germline V lookup: CDR1 SGHTS, CDR2 YDEGEE. The length of the CDR3 is 17 residues. The authors' processing: Estimation of nucleated cell counts was performed using reference gene primer amplification. The table came from immunoSEQ multiplex PCR; TCRdb's copy has only in-frame clones and leaves some out. V, J and clone size reflect that table, while D and trimming were determined from the DNA. The table lists over 85,000 clones, 70% to 90% of them singletons. The sequence was collected from a man aged 40-49 years with acute or convalescent COVID-19. Material: peripheral blood. The rearrangement joins TRBV5-8 to TRBJ1-5; D is ambiguous. Written as DNA, the CDR3 is TGTGCCAGCAGCTTTTCCAGCGAGTTCTATAGCAATCAGCCCCAGCATTTT. Residues: CASSFSSEFYSNQPQHF. Filled out from reference TRBV5-8 and TRBJ1-5, the complete variable domain reads EAGVTQSPTHLIKTRGQQATLRCSPISGHTSVYWYQQALGLGLQFLLWYDEGEERNRGNFPPRFSGRQFPNYSSELNVNALELEDSALYLCASSFSSEFYSNQPQHFGDGTRLSIL.